Listed here are 29 T cell receptor beta chains from one sample, sequenced in a study of T cells in Graves' hyperthyroidism and ophthalmopathy. Using RNA transcripts as the source, TCR beta CDR3 regions were amplified. The TCR CDR3 was amplified in a first-round RT-PCR using the HTBI primer set. TCRdb independently ran MiXCR on the multiplex PCR reads; one entry per CDR3 protein. The data contain about 700,000 distinct CDR3 sequences, 11% to 15% of them singletons. Specimen: blood. These TCRs come from a young woman with Graves' hyperthyroidism.

At least ten counts were recorded for this clonotype. The V call is TRBV7-9, the J call TRBJ1-5, with a tentative D call TRBD1 (5 bases). V dropped 3 bases and J dropped 7 bases, with 13 bases sitting between them. In germline, CDR1 is SEHNR, CDR2 FQNEAQ (reference sequence). This CDR3 comprises 14 residues. CDR3 sequence (DNA): TGTGCCAGCAGCTTGGGGGATCTAGGGCAGCCCCAGCATTTT. The encoded protein is CASSLGDLGQPQHF.

In this sample, this clonotype turned up many times. V is TRBV11-3 and J is TRBJ2-1; tentative D call: TRBD2 (5 bases). Between the trimmed V and J ends, which lost 3 bases and 4 bases, there was a span of 13 bases. The CDR3 has 15 residues. Germline V lookup: CDR1 SGHNT, CDR2 YENEEA. Here the CDR3 reads CASSFGGLQYNEQFF. The DNA for the CDR3 is TGTGCCAGCAGCTTTGGCGGACTCCAGTACAATGAGCAGTTCTTC.

In its sample, this clonotype was seen many times. The V call is TRBV30, the J call TRBJ2-7, with TRBD2 matching over 9 bases. CDR1 is GTSNPN and CDR2 is SVGIG in the germline V gene (reference sequence). The CDR3 loop spans 16 amino acids. V lost 1 base, J lost 1 base, and 8 bases stayed unmatched. The CDR3 reads CAWSGRVSGSSYEQYF. CDR3 coding DNA: TGTGCCTGGAGTGGGAGGGTTAGCGGGAGTTCCTACGAGCAGTACTTC. The full variable domain, completed using reference TRBV30 and TRBJ2-7, is SQTIHQWPATLVQPVGSPLSLECTVEGTSNPNLYWYRQAAGRGLQLLFYSVGIGQISSEVPQNLSASRPQDRQFILSSKKLLLSDSGFYLCAWSGRVSGSSYEQYFGPGTRLTVT.

The chain couples TRBV9 to TRBJ2-1; no clear D gene. The CDR3 is made up of 14 amino acids. V gave up 0 bases and J gave up 4 bases, with 8 bases separating them. Germline lookup yields CDR1 SGDLS and CDR2 YYNGEE. The CDR3 here is CASSVGYTYNEQFF. The CDR3 coding sequence is TGTGCCAGCAGCGTAGGGTATACGTACAATGAGCAGTTCTTC.

Many counts were recorded for this clonotype. The rearrangement links TRBV10-3 to TRBJ2-3; D possibly corresponds to TRBD1 (6 bases). V shed 3 bases and J shed 2 bases, with 18 bases lying between them. Germline V CDR1 and CDR2: ENHRY, SYGVKD. The CDR3 extends over 17 amino acids. CDR3 protein: CAISDHQAGASTDTQYF. The CDR3, as DNA: TGTGCCATCAGTGACCACCAGGCAGGGGCGTCCACAGATACGCAGTATTTT.

The table lists this clonotype with many counts. The chain is built from TRBV6-2 or TRBV6-3 and TRBJ2-7; 8 positions agree with TRBD1. The germline V gene encodes CDR1 MNHEY and CDR2 SVGEGT. V shed 6 bases, J shed 2 bases, and the junction held 6 bases outside the gene matches. The CDR3 runs to 14 residues. The CDR3 DNA reads TGTGCCAGCAGACCTACAGGGGGGACCTACGAGCAGTACTTC. Protein sequence: CASRPTGGTYEQYF.

J is TRBJ2-5 and V is TRBV19, with 10 bases matching TRBD2. Germline V gives CDR1 LNHDA, CDR2 SQIVND (reference sequence). The CDR3 spans 17 residues. V lost 5 bases and J lost 0; bases outside the gene matches: 9. DNA for the CDR3: TGTGCCAGTAGTCCCCTAGCGGGAGCCCCCCACCAAGAGACCCAGTACTTC. It yields the protein CASSPLAGAPHQETQYF.

This clonotype was seen repeatedly, ten times or more. The chain recombines TRBV3-1 with TRBJ1-6; no firm D call. Between the trimmed V and J ends, which lost 4 bases and 10 bases, there was a span of 14 bases. The CDR3 is made up of 14 amino acids. Germline V CDR1 and CDR2: LGHDT, YNNKEL (reference sequence). CDR3: CASSRAGFESPLHF. The CDR3 nucleotides are TGTGCCAGCAGCCGAGCGGGGTTTGAATCACCCCTCCACTTT.

V and J are TRBV5-1 and TRBJ2-5, with D maybe TRBD1 (5 bases). V was trimmed by 2 bases and J by 0 bases, leaving 17 bases between them. CDR3 length equals 17 residues. Per the germline V gene, CDR1 is SGHRS and CDR2 is YFSETQ. The DNA for the CDR3 is TGCGCCAGCAGCTTAGGACAAAGGGGAACGTACCAAGAGACCCAGTACTTC. Translating gives CASSLGQRGTYQETQYF. The variable domain in full, completed from reference TRBV5-1 and TRBJ2-5, reads KAGVTQTPRYLIKTRGQQVTLSCSPISGHRSVSWYQQTPGQGLQFLFEYFSETQRNKGNFPGRFSGRQFSNSRSEMNVSTLELGDSALYLCASSLGQRGTYQETQYFGPGTRLLVL.

The chain is built from TRBV6-1 and TRBJ2-5; tentative D call: TRBD2 (5 bases). The V gene's germline CDR1 is MNHNS and CDR2 SASEGT. Trimming took off 8 bases at V and 2 bases at J, with 15 bases between the two ends. The length of the CDR3 is 14 residues. The CDR3 reads CASRWVVAQETQYF. As DNA, the CDR3 is TGTGCCAGCCGATGGGTGGTAGCGCAAGAGACCCAGTACTTC.

This clonotype showed up just a few times. The chain links TRBV7-3 to TRBJ2-7; possibly TRBD2 for D (5 bases). V lost 5 bases to trimming and J lost 7 bases, with 12 bases between them. Germline V gives CDR1 SGHTA, CDR2 FQGTGA. The CDR3 is made up of 12 amino acids. CDR3: CASSHGSGEQYF. The CDR3, as DNA: TGTGCCAGCAGCCATGGGAGTGGGGAGCAGTACTTC.

The rearrangement joins TRBV12-3 or TRBV12-4 to TRBJ1-4; TRBD1 matches 7 bases. V gave up 6 bases and J gave up 7 bases; unmatched junction bases: 8. The CDR3 extends over 14 amino acids. The CDR3 loop reads CASSIRGMGEKLFF. CDR3 nucleotide sequence: TGTGCCAGCAGCATCAGGGGGATGGGTGAAAAACTGTTTTTT.

The chain combines TRBV27 with TRBJ2-7; D not certain. Trimming removed 3 bases from V and 6 bases from J, with 12 bases in between. The CDR3 runs 13 residues. Germline CDR1 and CDR2: MNHEY and SMNVEV (reference sequence). This chain's CDR3 is CASSFLGRSEQYF. The CDR3 DNA reads TGTGCCAGCAGTTTCCTAGGTCGTTCCGAGCAGTACTTC.

The sample holds many counts of this clonotype. The genes are TRBV6-2 or TRBV6-3 and TRBJ1-5; D remains ambiguous. V lost 6 bases and J 4 bases, leaving 10 bases between the germline ends. Germline V lookup: CDR1 MNHEY, CDR2 SVGEGT. CDR3 length: 13 residues. In DNA form, the CDR3 reads TGTGCCAGCAGGAGGACGGGGAATCAGCCCCAGCATTTT. Amino acid sequence: CASRRTGNQPQHF.

This clonotype showed up many times. This chain links TRBV2 with TRBJ2-7; 10 nucleotides line up with TRBD1. This CDR3 is 16 amino acids long. CDR1 is SNHLY and CDR2 is FYNNEI in the germline V gene. The V segment lost 3 bases and the J segment 3 bases; nucleotides outside the gene matches: 8. CDR3 sequence (DNA): TGTGCCAGCAGTGACTTTGGGGGGACAGGGGTCTACGAGCAGTACTTC. Its protein product is CASSDFGGTGVYEQYF.

This clonotype was seen ten or more times. This chain links TRBV30 with TRBJ2-3; the match to TRBD2 covers 8 bases. The V segment lost 5 bases and the J segment 6 bases; nucleotides outside the gene matches: 10. From germline, CDR1 is GTSNPN and CDR2 SVGIG (reference sequence). The CDR3 loop spans 14 amino acids. As DNA, the CDR3 is TGTGCCTGGGGGAGCGGGAGAGCACCTGATACGCAGTATTTT. Its protein is CAWGSGRAPDTQYF.

This chain joins TRBV28 and TRBJ1-1; D might be TRBD1 (6 bases). This CDR3 spans 14 amino acids. V was pared by 6 bases and J by 0 bases, with 11 bases between. The germline V gene encodes CDR1 MDHEN and CDR2 SYDVKM. CDR3 loop: CASRTGQMNTEAFF. The CDR3 region has the DNA TGTGCCAGCAGAACTGGACAGATGAACACTGAAGCTTTCTTT. The variable domain in full, completed from reference TRBV28 and TRBJ1-1, reads DVKVTQSSRYLVKRTGEKVFLECVQDMDHENMFWYRQDPGLGLRLIYFSYDVKMKEKGDIPEGYSVSREKKERFSLILESASTNQTSMYLCASRTGQMNTEAFFGQGTRLTVV.

In its sample, this clonotype was seen a few times. Germline is not matched at one junction end, which may reflect a read error. This chain connects TRBV7-9 to TRBJ2-5; tentatively, D is TRBD2 (6 bases). Germline V gene data show CDR1 as SEHNR and CDR2 as FQNEAQ (reference sequence). CDR3 size: 13 residues. The CDR3 sequence is CTSGLGIQETQYF. The CDR3, as DNA: TGTACCAGCGGGCTCGGGATACAAGAGACCCAGTACTTC.

This clonotype was detected a few times. The chain recombines TRBV30 with TRBJ2-3; D gene unclear. The CDR3 has 16 amino acids. Germline CDR1 GTSNPN, CDR2 SVGIG (reference sequence). Trimming pared 2 bases from V and 2 bases from J, leaving 17 bases between. Here the CDR3 DNA reads TGTGCCTGGAGTAAGGGCGCTAGGGTACCCACAGATACGCAGTATTTT. This gives the protein CAWSKGARVPTDTQYF.

There are a few counts of this clonotype. The junction departs from germline at one end; a sequencing error may be responsible. The chain combines TRBV20-1 with TRBJ1-4; 7 nucleotides align to TRBD1. The germline V gene encodes CDR1 DFQATT and CDR2 SNEGSKA (reference sequence). CDR3 length: 14 residues. The DNA of the CDR3 is TGCAGTGCTCTAGGACAGGTGGGGGATGAAAAACCGTTTTTT. Its protein product is CSALGQVGDEKPFF.

The chain uses TRBV7-8 and TRBJ1-3; 10 bases map to TRBD1. CDR1 is SGHVS, CDR2 FQNEAQ, per germline. The CDR3 totals 19 residues. V gave up 5 bases and J gave up 1 base; unmatched junction bases: 14. CDR3 DNA: TGTGCCAGCAGCCCCCGACGCTCAGGGACAGGGGAATCTGGAAACACCATATATTTT. It specifies CASSPRRSGTGESGNTIYF.

There are many counts of this clonotype. The chain uses TRBV29-1 and TRBJ2-1; D gene unclear. Trimming stripped 1 base from V and 9 bases from J, with 7 bases between. Germline V gene data show CDR1 as SQVTM and CDR2 as ANQGSEA. This CDR3 region has 11 residues. The CDR3 DNA is TGCAGCGTTGAAGCAGGCGTTGAGCAGTTCTTC. Translating gives CSVEAGVEQFF.

In its sample, this clonotype was seen a few times. The chain links TRBV20-1 to TRBJ1-5, with 7 bases that match TRBD1. The CDR3 extends over 16 amino acids. Germline CDR1 DFQATT, CDR2 SNEGSKA (reference sequence). The J segment lost 4 bases and the V segment lost 0 bases, leaving 9 bases of the junction unmatched. The CDR3 loop reads CSARDGGTVHNQPQHF. CDR3 nucleotides: TGCAGTGCTAGAGATGGAGGGACAGTACATAATCAGCCCCAGCATTTT.

The J gene is TRBJ1-1, the V gene TRBV4-1, with D maybe TRBD1 (5 bases). This CDR3 is built from 14 residues. V was shortened by 4 bases and J by 3 bases, with 12 bases between the two germline ends. Per the germline V gene, CDR1 is MGHRA and CDR2 is YSYEKL. This CDR3 is CASSLPQVYTEAFF. The DNA of the CDR3 is TGCGCCAGCAGCCTACCACAGGTTTACACTGAAGCTTTCTTT.

This clonotype was seen a few times. This chain links TRBV2 with TRBJ2-3; 7 bases agree with TRBD2. This CDR3 has 16 residues. CDR1 is SNHLY and CDR2 is FYNNEI in the germline V gene. The trim removed 7 bases at V and 2 bases at J, leaving 12 bases unmatched. CDR3 in amino acids: CASISSGTRLTDTQYF. CDR3 bases: TGTGCCAGCATCTCAAGCGGGACGCGGCTCACAGATACGCAGTATTTT.

The chain recombines TRBV19 with TRBJ1-1, with D possibly matching TRBD1 (6 bases). The CDR3 consists of 16 residues. Trimming left V 4 bases short and J 0 bases short, with 15 bases between. Per the germline V gene, CDR1 is LNHDA and CDR2 is SQIVND (reference sequence). CDR3 amino acids: CASSKQGDPLNTEAFF. DNA for the CDR3: TGTGCCAGTAGTAAACAGGGAGACCCGCTGAACACTGAAGCTTTCTTT. Together with reference TRBV19 and TRBJ1-1, the CDR3 gives the full variable domain: DGGITQSPKYLFRKEGQNVTLSCEQNLNHDAMYWYRQDPGQGLRLIYYSQIVNDFQKGDIAEGYSVSREKKESFPLTVTSAQKNPTAFYLCASSKQGDPLNTEAFFGQGTRLTVV.

This clonotype was seen a handful of times. The CDR3 nucleotides read TGTGCCAGCAGTCCCGTGGACAGTTACTACGAGCAGTACTTC. Protein product: CASSPVDSYYEQYF. This rearrangement joins TRBV28 to TRBJ2-7; maybe TRBD1 (6 bases). Germline CDR1 is MDHEN and CDR2 is SYDVKM. V was cut by 5 bases and J by 3 bases, with 14 bases left in between. This CDR3 spans 14 amino acids.

This clonotype was observed at least ten times. V gene TRBV20-1 combines with J gene TRBJ2-7; 11 nucleotides line up with TRBD1. The CDR3 totals 14 residues. V was clipped by 4 bases and J by 2 bases; unmatched bases: 4. The germline V gene encodes CDR1 DFQATT and CDR2 SNEGSKA (reference sequence). The DNA for the CDR3 is TGCAGTGCTAACCGGGACAGGGGGACCTACGAGCAGTACTTC. Translation gives CSANRDRGTYEQYF.

The rearrangement joins TRBV20-1 to TRBJ1-2; unclear D gene. Germline assignment: CDR1 DFQATT and CDR2 SNEGSKA (reference sequence). The length of the CDR3 is 14 residues. Trimming removed 5 bases at V and 2 bases at J, with 15 bases between. The CDR3 DNA reads TGCAGTGCTCAAAATGGCTTATCCAACTATGGCTACACCTTC. It translates to CSAQNGLSNYGYTF.